This record covers a single TCR beta chain. The sample originates from a study of T-cell reconstitution after alpha-beta-depleted transplantation in children. Unique molecular identifiers were built into the TCRbeta library. TCRdb re-called the PCR reads with MiXCR, one entry per CDR3 protein. The profile shows around 700,000 distinct CDR3 sequences, approximately 14% of them singletons. Trimming left V 3 bases short and J 0 bases short, with 18 bases between. Germline loops: CDR1 DFQATT, CDR2 SNEGSKA (reference sequence). CDR3 length: 16 residues. The chain has TRBV20-1 and TRBJ2-7; tentatively, D is TRBD1 or TRBD2 (5 bases each). This specimen consisted of PBMCs, obtained before TCRalphabeta/CD19-depleted stem cell transplant. The sequence was collected from a girl aged 2 to 9 with congenital amegakaryocytic thrombocytopenia, due to receive a stem cell transplant. CDR3: CSASDPMGRLSYEQYF. The CDR3 region has the DNA TGCAGTGCTAGTGATCCTATGGGACGGCTCTCCTACGAGCAGTACTTC.